This T cell receptor (beta chain) was captured by sequencing in a study of OX40 agonist ivuxolimab in advanced cancers. Study-wide background: The patients received ivuxolimab by intravenous route every 2 weeks at 0.01 to 10 mg/kg. Study outcomes and limitations: The CD4+ and CD8+ T cells in the blood had expanded clonally by week 6 at 0.1 to 3.0 mg/kg. What antigens the expanded peripheral T cells recognized was never established. Among T cells, CD8+ cells averaged more expanded clones than CD4+ cells.

Sequencing used immunoSEQ multiplex PCR; TCRdb keeps in-frame clones, though not all of them. The data show fewer than 65,000 clones, roughly 88% seen once. Germline V gene data show CDR1 as SNHLY and CDR2 as FYNNEI. Trimming took off 6 bases at V and 8 bases at J, with 14 bases between the two ends. The length of the CDR3 is 13 residues. Comment on this clone: As yet, its antigen is unknown.

V usage is TRBV2 and J usage is TRBJ1-3; no firm D call. The sample in question was CD4+ or CD8+ T cells sorted from blood, obtained in a trial of the OX40 agonist ivuxolimab. The sequence derives from an adult with an advanced solid tumor such as melanoma, head and neck, liver or kidney cancer. CDR3 in DNA: TGTGCCAGCAGGGCGGGATGGGGATACACCATATATTTT. It yields the protein CASRAGWGYTIYF.